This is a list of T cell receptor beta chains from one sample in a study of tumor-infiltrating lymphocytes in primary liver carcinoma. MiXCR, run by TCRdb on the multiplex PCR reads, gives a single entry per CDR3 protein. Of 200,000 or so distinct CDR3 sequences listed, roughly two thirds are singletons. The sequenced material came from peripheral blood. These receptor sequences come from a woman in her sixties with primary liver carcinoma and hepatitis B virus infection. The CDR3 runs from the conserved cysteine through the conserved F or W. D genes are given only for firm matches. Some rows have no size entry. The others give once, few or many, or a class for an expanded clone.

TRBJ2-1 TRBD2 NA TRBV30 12 CAWGRTSNEQFF TGTGCCTGGGGCCGGACTAGCAACGAGCAGTTCTTC
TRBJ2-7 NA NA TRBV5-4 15 CASSLTGGPDYEQYF TGTGCCAGCAGCTTGACCGGGGGGCCCGACTACGAGCAGTACTTC
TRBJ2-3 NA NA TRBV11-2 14 CASSLGREIDTQYF TGTGCCAGCAGCTTAGGCAGGGAAATCGATACGCAGTATTTC
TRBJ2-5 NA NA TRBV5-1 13 CASSLDAQEIQYF TGCGCCAGCAGCTTGGATGCCCAAGAGATCCAGTACTTC
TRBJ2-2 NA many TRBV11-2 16 CASSLDRLSNTGELFF TGTGCCAGCAGCTTAGACAGGCTGTCTAACACCGGGGAGCTGTTTTTT
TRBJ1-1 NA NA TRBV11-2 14 CASSLVRENTEASF TGTGCCAGCAGCTTAGTGCGGGAGAATACTGAAGCTTCCTTT
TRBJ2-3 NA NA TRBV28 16 CASSPPPSAGRGTQYF TGTGCCAGCAGTCCCCCCCCGAGCGCCGGGAGAGGGACACAGTATTTT
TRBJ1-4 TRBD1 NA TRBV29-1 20 CSVEGRSRDREPVTNEKLFF TGCAGCGTTGAAGGGCGGTCTAGGGACAGGGAACCTGTAACTAATGAGAAACTGTTTTTT
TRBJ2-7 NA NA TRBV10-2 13 CASSLVTYYEQYF TGCGCCAGCAGCCTGGTTACTTACTACGAGCAGTACTTC
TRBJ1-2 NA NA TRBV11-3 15 CASDLDHDTGYGYTF TGTGCCAGCGACTTAGATCACGACACCGGCTATGGTTACACCTTC
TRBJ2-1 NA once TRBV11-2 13 CASSLDFISEQFF TGTGCCAGCAGCTTAGATTTTATTTCGGAGCAGTTCTTC
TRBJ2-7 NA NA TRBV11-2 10 CAGSYNEQYF TGTGCCGGCAGCTACAACGAGCAATACTTC
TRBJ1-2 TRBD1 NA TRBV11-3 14 CVSSPGQGEYGYTF TGTGTTAGCAGCCCGGGACAGGGAGAATATGGCTACACCTTC
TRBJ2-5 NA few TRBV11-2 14 CASSPTGREETQYF TGTGCCAGCAGCCCAACCGGCCGCGAAGAGACTCAGTACTTC
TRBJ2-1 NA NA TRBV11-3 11 CASSLNNGQFF TGTGCCAGCAGCTTAAACAATGGACAGTTCTTC
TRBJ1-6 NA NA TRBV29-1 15 CSVAAGASNNSPLHF TGCAGTGTTGCAGCAGGGGCGTCAAATAATTCACCCCTCCACTTT
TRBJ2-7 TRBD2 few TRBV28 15 CASSPRLAGAYEQYF TGTGCCAGTAGTCCCCGACTAGCGGGGGCCTACGAGCAGTACTTC
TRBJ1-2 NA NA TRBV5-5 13 CASSSLGNYGYTF TGTGCCAGCAGCTCTCTGGGGAACTATGGCTACACCTTC
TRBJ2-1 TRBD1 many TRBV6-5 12 CASTTGYNEQFF TGTGCCAGCACGACAGGGTACAATGAGCAGTTCTTC
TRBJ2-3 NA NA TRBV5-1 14 CASSSGGPTDTQYF TGCGCCAGCAGCTCGGGCGGGCCCACAGATACGCAGTATTTT
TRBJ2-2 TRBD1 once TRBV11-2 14 CASSPGTVTGELFF TGTGCCAGCAGCCCCGGGACAGTTACCGGGGAGCTGTTTTTT
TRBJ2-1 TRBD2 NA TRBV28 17 CANSLWSTSGRTNEQFF TGTGCCAACAGTTTATGGTCTACTAGCGGGAGGACGAATGAGCAGTTCTTC
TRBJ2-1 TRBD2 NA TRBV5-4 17 CASSLGLTSGDYNEQFF TGTGCCAGCAGCTTGGGGTTGACTAGCGGGGACTACAATGAGCAGTTCTTC
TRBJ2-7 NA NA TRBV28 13 CASSLQESYEQYF TGTGCCAGCAGCCTACAGGAATCCTACGAGCAGTACTTC
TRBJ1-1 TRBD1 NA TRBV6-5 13 CASSWTGYTEPFF TGTGCCAGCAGTTGGACAGGGTATACTGAACCTTTCTTT
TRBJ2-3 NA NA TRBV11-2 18 CASSLPPYGPGEPDTQYF TGTGCCAGCAGCTTACCTCCTTACGGACCTGGTGAACCAGATACGCAGTATTTT
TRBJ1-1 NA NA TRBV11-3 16 CANSLVGGYRNTEAFF TGTGCTAACAGCTTAGTCGGGGGATACCGGAACACTGAAGCTTTCTTT
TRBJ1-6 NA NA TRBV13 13 CASRKGRNTPLHF TGTGCCAGCAGAAAGGGGCGGAATACACCCCTCCACTTT
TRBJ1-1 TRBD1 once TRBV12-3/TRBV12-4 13 CASRRTGDTETFF TGCGCCAGCAGAAGGACAGGGGACACTGAAACTTTCTTT
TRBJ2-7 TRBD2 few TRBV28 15 CASRPLAGVVNEQYF TGTGCCAGCAGGCCACTAGCGGGAGTGGTCAACGAGCAGTACTTC
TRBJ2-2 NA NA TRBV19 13 CASSISKPGELFF TGCGCCAGTAGTATCAGTAAACCGGGGGAGCTGTTTTTT
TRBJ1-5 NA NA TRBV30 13 CVWGSQAGQPQHF TGTGTCTGGGGTAGTCAGGCGGGTCAGCCCCAGCATTTT
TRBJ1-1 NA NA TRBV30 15 CVWSVAGHMNTEAFF TGTGTCTGGAGTGTAGCCGGACACATGAACACTGAAGCTTTCTTT
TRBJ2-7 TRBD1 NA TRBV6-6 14 CASSRQGEGYEQYF TGTGCCAGTAGTAGACAGGGGGAGGGTTACGAGCAGTACTTC
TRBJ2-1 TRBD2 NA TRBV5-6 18 CASSLYGPVTSEYNEQFF TGTGCCAGCAGCTTGTATGGTCCAGTGACTAGCGAGTACAATGAGCAGTTCTTC
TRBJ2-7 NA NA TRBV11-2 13 CASSLDRRYEQCF TGTGCCAGCAGCTTAGACCGGAGGTACGAGCAGTGTTTC
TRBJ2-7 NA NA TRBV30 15 CTWSPRVFGGAKQYF TGTACCTGGAGCCCTAGGGTGTTCGGGGGAGCCAAGCAGTACTTC
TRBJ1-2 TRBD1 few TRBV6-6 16 CASSYSNPGQGYGYTF TGTGCCAGCAGTTACTCGAACCCGGGACAGGGGTATGGCTACACCTTC
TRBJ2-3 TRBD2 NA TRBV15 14 CATIGAGGTDTQYF TGTGCCACGATTGGAGCGGGGGGGACAGATACGCAGTATTTT
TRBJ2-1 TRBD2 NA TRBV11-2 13 CANSLNREGTQYF TGTGCCAACAGCTTAAACCGGGAGGGGACCCAGTACTTT
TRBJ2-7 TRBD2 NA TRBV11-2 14 CAGSLGREDYEQYF TGTGCCGGCAGCTTAGGGCGGGAGGACTACGAGCAGTACTTT
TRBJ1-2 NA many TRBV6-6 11 CASTRNYGYTF TGTGCCAGCACCAGAAACTATGGCTACACCTTC
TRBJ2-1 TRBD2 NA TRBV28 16 CAGTATSGRSPNEHFF TGTGCCGGCACTGCCACTAGCGGGAGATCTCCTAATGAGCATTTCTTC
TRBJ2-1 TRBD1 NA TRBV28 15 CVSSYTGTGGIEQFF TGTGTCAGCAGTTACACCGGGACAGGGGGGATTGAGCAGTTCTTC
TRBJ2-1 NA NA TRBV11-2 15 CASAGGGGPYNEQFF TGTGCCAGCGCTGGGGGTGGCGGGCCCTACAATGAGCAGTTCTTC
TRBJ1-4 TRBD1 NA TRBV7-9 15 CASSGQGAQYEKLFF TGTGCCAGCAGCGGGCAGGGGGCGCAGTATGAAAAACTGTTTTTT
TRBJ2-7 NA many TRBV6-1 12 CASTVLGSEQYF TGTGCCAGCACCGTTCTAGGGAGCGAGCAGTACTTC
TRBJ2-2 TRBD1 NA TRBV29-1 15 CSVGGDRIMTGELFF TGCAGCGTTGGGGGGGACAGGATTATGACAGGGGAGCTGTTTTTT
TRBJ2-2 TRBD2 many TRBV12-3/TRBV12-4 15 CASSRTSVATGELFF TGTGCCAGCAGCCGGACTAGCGTGGCCACCGGGGAGCTGTTTTTT
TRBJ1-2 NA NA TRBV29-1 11 CSVGRASSYTF TGCAGCGTGGGACGTGCATCAAGCTACACCTTC
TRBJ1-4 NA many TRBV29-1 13 CSVAWVFSEKLFF TGCAGCGTTGCTTGGGTCTTCTCGGAAAAACTGTTTTTT
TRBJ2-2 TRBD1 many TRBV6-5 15 CASSLTGDNTGELFF TGTGCCAGCAGCCTCACAGGGGACAACACCGGGGAGCTGTTTTTT
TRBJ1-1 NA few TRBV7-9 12 CASTEVSDEAFF TGTGCCAGCACGGAGGTGTCGGATGAAGCTTTCTTT
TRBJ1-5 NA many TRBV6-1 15 CASRINGVGGQPQHF TGTGCCAGCAGAATAAACGGGGTAGGGGGGCAGCCCCAGCATTTT
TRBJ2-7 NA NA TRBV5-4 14 CASSFAQHSYEQYF TGTGCCAGTAGCTTCGCTCAACACTCCTACGAGCAGTACTTC
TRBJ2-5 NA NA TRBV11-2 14 CVSSPSGGGETQYF TGTGTCAGCAGCCCTTCGGGTGGGGGAGAGACCCAATACTTT
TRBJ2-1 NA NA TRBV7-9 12 CASSWGFGEQFF TGTGCCAGCAGCTGGGGATTCGGTGAGCAGTTCTTC